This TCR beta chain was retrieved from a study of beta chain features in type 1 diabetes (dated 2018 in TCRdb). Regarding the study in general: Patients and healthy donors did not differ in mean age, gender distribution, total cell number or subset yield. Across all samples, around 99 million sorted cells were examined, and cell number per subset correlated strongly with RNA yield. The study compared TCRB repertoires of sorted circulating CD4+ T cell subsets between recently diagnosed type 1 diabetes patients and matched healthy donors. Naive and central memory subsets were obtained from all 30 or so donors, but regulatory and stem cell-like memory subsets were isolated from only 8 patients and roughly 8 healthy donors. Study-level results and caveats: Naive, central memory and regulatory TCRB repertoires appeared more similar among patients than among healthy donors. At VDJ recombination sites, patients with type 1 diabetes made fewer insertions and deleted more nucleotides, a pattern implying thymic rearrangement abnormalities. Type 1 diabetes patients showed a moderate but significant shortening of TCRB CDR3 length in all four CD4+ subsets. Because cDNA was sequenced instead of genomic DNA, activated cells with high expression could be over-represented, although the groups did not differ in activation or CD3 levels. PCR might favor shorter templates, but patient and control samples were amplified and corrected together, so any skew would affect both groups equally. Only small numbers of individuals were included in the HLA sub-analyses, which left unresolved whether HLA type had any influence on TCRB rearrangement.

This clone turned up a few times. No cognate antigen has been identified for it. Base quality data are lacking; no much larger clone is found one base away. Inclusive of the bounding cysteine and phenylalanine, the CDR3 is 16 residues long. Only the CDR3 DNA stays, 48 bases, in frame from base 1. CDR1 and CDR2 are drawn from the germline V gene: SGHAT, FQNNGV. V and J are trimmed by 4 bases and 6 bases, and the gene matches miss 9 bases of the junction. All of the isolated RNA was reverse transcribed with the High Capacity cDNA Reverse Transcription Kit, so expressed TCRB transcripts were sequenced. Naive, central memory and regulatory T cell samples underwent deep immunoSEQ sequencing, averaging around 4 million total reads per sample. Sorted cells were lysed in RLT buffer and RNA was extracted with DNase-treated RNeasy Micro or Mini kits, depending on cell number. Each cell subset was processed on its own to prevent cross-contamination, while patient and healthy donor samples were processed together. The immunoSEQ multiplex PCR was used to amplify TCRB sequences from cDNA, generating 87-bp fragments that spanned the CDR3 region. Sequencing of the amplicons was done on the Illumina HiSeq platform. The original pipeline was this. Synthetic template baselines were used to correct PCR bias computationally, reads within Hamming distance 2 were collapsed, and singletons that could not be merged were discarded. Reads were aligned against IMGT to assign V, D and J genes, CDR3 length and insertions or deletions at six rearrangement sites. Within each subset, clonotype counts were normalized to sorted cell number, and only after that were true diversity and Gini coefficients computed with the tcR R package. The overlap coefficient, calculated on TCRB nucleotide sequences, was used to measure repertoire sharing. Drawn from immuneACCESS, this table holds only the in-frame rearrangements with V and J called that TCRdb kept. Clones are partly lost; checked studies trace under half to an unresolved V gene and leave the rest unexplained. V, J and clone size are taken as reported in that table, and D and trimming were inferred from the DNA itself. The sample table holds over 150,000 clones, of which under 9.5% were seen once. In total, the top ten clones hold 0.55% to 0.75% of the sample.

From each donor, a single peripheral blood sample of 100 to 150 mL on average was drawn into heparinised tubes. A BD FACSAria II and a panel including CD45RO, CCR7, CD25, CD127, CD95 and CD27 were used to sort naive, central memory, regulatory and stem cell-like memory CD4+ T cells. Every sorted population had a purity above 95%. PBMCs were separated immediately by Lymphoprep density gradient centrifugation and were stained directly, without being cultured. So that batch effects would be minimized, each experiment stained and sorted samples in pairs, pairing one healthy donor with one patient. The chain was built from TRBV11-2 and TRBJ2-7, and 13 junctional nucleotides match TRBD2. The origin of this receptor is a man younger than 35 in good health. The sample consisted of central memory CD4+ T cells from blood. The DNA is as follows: TGTGCCAGCAGCTCCCTAACTAGCGGGGGGGCGGCCGAGCAGTACTTC. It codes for CASSSLTSGGAAEQYF.